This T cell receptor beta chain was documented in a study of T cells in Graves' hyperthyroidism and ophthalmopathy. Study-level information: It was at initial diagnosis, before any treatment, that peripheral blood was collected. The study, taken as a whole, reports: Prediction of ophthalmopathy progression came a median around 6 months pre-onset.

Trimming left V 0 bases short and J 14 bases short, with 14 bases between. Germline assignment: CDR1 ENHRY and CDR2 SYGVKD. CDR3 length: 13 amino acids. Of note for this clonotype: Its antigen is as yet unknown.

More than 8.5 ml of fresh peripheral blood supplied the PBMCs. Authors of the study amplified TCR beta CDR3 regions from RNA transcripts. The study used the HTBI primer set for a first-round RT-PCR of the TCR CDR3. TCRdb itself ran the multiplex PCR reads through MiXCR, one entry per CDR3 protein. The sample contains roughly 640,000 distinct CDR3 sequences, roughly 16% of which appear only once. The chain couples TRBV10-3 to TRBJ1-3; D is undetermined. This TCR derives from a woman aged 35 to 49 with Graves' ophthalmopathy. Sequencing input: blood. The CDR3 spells CAISESASGGVYF. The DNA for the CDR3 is TGTGCCATCAGTGAGTCGGCATCAGGTGGAGTATATTTT.